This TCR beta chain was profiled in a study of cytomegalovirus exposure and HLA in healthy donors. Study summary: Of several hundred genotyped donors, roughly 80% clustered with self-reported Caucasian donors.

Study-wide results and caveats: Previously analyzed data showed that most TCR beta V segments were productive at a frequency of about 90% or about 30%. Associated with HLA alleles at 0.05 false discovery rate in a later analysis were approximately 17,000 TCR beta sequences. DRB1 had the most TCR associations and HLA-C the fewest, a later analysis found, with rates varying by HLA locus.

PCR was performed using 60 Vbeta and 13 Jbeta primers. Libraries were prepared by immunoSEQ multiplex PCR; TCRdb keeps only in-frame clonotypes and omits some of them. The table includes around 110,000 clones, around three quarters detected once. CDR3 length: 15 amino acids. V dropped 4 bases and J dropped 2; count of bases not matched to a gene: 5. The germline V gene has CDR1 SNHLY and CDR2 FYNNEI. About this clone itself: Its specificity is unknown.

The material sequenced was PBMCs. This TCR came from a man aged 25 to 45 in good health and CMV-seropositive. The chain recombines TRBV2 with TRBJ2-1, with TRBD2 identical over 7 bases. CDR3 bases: TGTGCCAGCAGTGGCGGGCGGGGGACCTACAATGAGCAGTTCTTC. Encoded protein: CASSGGRGTYNEQFF.